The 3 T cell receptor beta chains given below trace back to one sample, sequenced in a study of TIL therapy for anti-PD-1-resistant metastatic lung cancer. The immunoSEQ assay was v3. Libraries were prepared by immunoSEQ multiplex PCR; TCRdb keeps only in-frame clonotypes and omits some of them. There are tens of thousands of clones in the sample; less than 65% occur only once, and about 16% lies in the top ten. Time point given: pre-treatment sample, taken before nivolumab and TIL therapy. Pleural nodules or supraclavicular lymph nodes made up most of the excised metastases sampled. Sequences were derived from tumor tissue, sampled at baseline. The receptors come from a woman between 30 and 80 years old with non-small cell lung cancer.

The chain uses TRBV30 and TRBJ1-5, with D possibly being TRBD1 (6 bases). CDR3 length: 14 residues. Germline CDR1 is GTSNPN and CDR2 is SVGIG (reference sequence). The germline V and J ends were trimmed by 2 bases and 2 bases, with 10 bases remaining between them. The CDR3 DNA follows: TGTGCCTGGAGTAGGGGGGCGGGCAATCAGCCCCAGCATTTT. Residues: CAWSRGAGNQPQHF. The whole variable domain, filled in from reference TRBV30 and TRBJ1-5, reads SQTIHQWPATLVQPVGSPLSLECTVEGTSNPNLYWYRQAAGRGLQLLFYSVGIGQISSEVPQNLSASRPQDRQFILSSKKLLLSDSGFYLCAWSRGAGNQPQHFGDGTRLSIL.

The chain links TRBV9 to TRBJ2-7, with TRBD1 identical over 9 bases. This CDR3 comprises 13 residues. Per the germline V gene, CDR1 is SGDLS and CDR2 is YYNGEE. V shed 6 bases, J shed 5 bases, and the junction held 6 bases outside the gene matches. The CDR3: CASNPGQGDEQYF. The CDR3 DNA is TGTGCCAGCAACCCGGGACAGGGTGACGAGCAGTACTTC. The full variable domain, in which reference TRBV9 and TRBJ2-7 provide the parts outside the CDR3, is DSGVTQTPKHLITATGQRVTLRCSPRSGDLSVYWYQQSLDQGLQFLIQYYNGEERAKGNILERFSAQQFPDLHSELNLSSLELGDSALYFCASNPGQGDEQYFGPGTRLTVT.

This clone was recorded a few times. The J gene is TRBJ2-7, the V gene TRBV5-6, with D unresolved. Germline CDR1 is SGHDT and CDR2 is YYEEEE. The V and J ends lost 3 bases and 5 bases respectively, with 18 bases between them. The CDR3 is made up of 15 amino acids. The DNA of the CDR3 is TGTGCCAGCAGCTCCGGTGGAAGGACGTTCCACGAGCAGTACTTC. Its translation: CASSSGGRTFHEQYF.